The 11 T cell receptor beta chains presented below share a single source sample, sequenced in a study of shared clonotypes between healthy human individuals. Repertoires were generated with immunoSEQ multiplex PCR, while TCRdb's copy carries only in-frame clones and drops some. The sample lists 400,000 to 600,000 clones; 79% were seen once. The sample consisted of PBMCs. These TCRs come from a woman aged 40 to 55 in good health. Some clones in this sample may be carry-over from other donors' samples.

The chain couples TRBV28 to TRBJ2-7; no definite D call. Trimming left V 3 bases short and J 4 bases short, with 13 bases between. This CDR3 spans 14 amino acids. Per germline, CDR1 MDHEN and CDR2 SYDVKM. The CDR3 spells CASSLPSRPYEQYF. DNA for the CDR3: TGTGCCAGCAGTTTGCCCTCCCGTCCTTACGAGCAGTACTTC. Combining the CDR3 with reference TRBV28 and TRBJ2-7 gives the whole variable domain DVKVTQSSRYLVKRTGEKVFLECVQDMDHENMFWYRQDPGLGLRLIYFSYDVKMKEKGDIPEGYSVSREKKERFSLILESASTNQTSMYLCASSLPSRPYEQYFGPGTRLTVT.

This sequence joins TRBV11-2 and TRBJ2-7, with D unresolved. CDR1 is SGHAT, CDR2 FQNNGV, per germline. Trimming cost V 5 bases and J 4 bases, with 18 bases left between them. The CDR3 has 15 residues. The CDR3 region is CASSPSPLRVYEQYF. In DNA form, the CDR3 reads TGTGCCAGCAGCCCGAGCCCCCTAAGGGTGTACGAGCAGTACTTC. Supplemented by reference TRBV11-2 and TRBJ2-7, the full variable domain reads EAGVAQSPRYKIIEKRQSVAFWCNPISGHATLYWYQQILGQGPKLLIQFQNNGVVDDSQLPKDRFSAERLKGVDSTLKIQPAKLEDSAVYLCASSPSPLRVYEQYFGPGTRLTVT.

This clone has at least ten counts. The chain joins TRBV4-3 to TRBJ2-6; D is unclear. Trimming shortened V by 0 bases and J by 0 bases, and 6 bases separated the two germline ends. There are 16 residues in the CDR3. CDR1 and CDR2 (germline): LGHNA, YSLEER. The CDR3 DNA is TGCGCCAGCAGCCAAGAAATGAGCTCTGGGGCCAACGTCCTGACTTTC. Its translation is CASSQEMSSGANVLTF.

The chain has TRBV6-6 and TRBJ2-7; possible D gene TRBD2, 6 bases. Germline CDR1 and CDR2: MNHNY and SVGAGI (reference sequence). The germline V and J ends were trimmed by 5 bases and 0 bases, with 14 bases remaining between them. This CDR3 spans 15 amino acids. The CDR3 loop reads CASSPRDFTSYEQYF. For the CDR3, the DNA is TGTGCCAGCAGTCCCCGGGACTTTACCTCCTACGAGCAGTACTTC.

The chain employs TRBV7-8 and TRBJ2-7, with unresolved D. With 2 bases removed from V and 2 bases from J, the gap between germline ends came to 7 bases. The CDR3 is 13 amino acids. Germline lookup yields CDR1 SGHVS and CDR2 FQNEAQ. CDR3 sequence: CASSLNAAYEQYF. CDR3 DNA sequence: TGTGCCAGCAGCTTAAACGCGGCCTACGAGCAGTACTTC.

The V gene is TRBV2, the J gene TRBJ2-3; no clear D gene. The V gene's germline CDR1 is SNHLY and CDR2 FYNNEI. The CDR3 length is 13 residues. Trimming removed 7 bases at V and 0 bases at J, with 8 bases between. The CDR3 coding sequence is TGTGCCAGCACGCAGCCTAGCACAGATACGCAGTATTTT. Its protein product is CASTQPSTDTQYF.

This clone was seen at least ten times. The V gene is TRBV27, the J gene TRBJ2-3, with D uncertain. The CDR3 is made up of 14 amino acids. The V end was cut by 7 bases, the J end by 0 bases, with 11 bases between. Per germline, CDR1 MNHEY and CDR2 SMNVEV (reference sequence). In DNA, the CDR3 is TGTGCCAGCAAATACAGAGGCAGCACAGATACGCAGTATTTT. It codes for CASKYRGSTDTQYF.

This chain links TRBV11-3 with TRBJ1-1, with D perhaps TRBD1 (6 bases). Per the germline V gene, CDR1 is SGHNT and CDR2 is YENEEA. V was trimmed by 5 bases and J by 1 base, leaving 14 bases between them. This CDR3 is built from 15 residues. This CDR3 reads CASSENRGGNTEAFF. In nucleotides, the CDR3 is TGTGCCAGCAGCGAAAATAGGGGGGGGAACACTGAAGCTTTCTTT. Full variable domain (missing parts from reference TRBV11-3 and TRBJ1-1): EAGVVQSPRYKIIEKKQPVAFWCNPISGHNTLYWYLQNLGQGPELLIRYENEEAVDDSQLPKDRFSAERLKGVDSTLKIQPAELGDSAVYLCASSENRGGNTEAFFGQGTRLTVV.

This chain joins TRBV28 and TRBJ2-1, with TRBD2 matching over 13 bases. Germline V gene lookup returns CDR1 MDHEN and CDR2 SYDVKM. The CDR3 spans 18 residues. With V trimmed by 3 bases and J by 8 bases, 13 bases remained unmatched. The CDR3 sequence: CASSLITQTSGRRHEQFF. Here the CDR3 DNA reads TGTGCCAGCAGTTTGATAACGCAGACTAGCGGGAGGAGGCATGAGCAGTTCTTC.

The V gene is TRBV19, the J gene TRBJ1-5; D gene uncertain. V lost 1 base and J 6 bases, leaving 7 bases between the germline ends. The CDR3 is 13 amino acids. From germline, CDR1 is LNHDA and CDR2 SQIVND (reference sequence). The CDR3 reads CASSIGQIQPQHF. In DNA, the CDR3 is TGTGCCAGTAGTATAGGCCAGATTCAGCCCCAGCATTTT.

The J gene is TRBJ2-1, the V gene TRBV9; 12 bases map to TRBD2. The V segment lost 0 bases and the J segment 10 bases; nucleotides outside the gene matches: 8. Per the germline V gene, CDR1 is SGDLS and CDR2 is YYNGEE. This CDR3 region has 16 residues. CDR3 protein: CASSVDDRGTSGEQFF. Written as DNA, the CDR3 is TGTGCCAGCAGCGTAGATGACAGGGGGACTAGCGGGGAGCAGTTCTTC.